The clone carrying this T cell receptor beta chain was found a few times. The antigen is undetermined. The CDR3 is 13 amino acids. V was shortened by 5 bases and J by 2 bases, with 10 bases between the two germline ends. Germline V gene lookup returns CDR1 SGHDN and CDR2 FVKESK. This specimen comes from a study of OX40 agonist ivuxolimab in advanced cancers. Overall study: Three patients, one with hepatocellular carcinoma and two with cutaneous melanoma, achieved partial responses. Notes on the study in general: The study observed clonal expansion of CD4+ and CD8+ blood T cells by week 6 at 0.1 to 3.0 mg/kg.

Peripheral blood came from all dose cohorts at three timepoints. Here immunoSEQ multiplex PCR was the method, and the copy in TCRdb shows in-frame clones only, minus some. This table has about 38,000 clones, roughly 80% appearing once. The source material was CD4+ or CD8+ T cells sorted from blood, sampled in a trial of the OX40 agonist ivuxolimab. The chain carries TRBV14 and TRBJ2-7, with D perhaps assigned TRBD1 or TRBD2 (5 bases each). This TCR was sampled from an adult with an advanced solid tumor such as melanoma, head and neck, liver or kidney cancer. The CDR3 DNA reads TGTGCCAGCAGCGTGGGACCGACCTACGAGCAGTACTTC. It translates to CASSVGPTYEQYF.